This TCR beta chain was recorded in a study of Graves' ophthalmopathy and Graves' hyperthyroidism. The study, taken as a whole, reports: Blood also carried most expanded thyroid clonotypes exceeding 0.001 frequency. The model reached around 70% sensitivity and roughly 76% specificity for predicting ophthalmopathy progression.

V gave up 6 bases and J gave up 6 bases, with 20 bases separating them. CDR3 length: 15 residues. Cases classed as stable hyperthyroidism had no ophthalmopathy within 18 months of follow-up. The hyperthyroidism patients had a new diagnosis of under 2 months' duration and were aged 18 to 65. Transcripts of RNA were the source for amplifying TCR beta CDR3 regions. First-round RT-PCR employed HTBI primers, with a second-round multiplex PCR after it. TCRdb reprocessed the multiplex PCR reads with MiXCR, giving one entry per CDR3 protein. The sample records fewer than 650,000 distinct CDR3 sequences, about 20% being singletons. Ten or more counts support this clonotype. Its antigen remains unidentified.

This clonotype was obtained from a young woman with stable Graves' hyperthyroidism. Some clones in this sample may be carry-over from other donors' samples. Sequenced input: peripheral blood. The rearrangement uses TRBV12-3 or TRBV12-4 and TRBJ1-2; TRBD1 is a possible D gene (6 bases). CDR3 DNA sequence: TGTGCCAGCAGAACTACGGGGGGGACACCAGATGGCTACACCTTC. Translation: CASRTTGGTPDGYTF.